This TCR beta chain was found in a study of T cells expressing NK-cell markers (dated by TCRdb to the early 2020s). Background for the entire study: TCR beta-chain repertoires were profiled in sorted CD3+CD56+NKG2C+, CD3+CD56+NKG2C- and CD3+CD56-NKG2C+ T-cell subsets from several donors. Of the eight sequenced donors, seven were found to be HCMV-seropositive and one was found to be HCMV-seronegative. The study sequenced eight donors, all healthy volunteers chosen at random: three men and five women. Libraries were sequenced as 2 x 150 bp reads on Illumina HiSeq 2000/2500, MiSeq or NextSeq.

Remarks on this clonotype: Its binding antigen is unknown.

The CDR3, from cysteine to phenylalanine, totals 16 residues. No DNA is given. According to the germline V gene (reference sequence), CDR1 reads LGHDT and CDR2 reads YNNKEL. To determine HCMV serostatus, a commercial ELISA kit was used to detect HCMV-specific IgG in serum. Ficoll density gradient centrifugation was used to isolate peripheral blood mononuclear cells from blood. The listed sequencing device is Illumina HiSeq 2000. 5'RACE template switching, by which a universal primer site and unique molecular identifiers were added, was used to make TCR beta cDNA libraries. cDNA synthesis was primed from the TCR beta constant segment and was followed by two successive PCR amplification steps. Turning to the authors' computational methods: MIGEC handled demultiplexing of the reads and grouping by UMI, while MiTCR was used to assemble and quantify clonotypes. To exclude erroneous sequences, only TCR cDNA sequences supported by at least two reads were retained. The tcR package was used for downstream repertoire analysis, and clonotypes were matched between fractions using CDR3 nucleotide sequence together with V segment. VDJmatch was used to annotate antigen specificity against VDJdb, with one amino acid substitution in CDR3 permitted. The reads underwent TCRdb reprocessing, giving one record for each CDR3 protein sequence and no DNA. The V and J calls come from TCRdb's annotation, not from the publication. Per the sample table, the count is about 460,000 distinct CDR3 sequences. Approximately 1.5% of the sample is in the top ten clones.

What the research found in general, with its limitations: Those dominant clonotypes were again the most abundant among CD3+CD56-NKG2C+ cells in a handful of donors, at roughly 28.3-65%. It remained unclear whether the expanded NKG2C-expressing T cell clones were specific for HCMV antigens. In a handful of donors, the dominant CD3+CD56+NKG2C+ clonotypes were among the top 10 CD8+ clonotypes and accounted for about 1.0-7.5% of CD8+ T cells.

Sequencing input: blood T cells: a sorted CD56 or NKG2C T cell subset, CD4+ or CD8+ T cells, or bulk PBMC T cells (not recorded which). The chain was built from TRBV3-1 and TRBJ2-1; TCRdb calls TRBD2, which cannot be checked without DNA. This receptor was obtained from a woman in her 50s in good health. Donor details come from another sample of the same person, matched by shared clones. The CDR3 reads CASSQVWLAVDNEQFF.